This record concerns one T cell receptor beta chain sequence. The sample belongs to a study of blood T cell repertoires in COVID-19. On the study more broadly: PBMCs, B-cell-depleted T cells, or T cells were the source of the cDNA or gDNA that made up the material.

Generated by immunoSEQ multiplex PCR, the TCRdb table keeps only in-frame clones and is missing some. Here the sample spans about 430,000 clones, 75% to 90% being singletons. CDR3 size: 13 residues. The germline V and J ends were trimmed by 6 bases and 6 bases, with 12 bases remaining between them. Individuals drawn from some 25 US areas were roughly 18 to 95 years old. Clinical history as reported by participants underpinned cohort assignment. The clonotype was recovered from a man aged 30 to 45 who had recovered from COVID-19. The chain combines TRBV12-3 or TRBV12-4 with TRBJ1-5; D possibly corresponds to TRBD1 (6 bases). The sequencing sample was made of PBMCs or T cells enriched from blood (not recorded which). CDR3 DNA: TGTGCCAGCAGACAGGGTTCGACTCAGCCCCAGCATTTT. Translation: CASRQGSTQPQHF.